This T cell receptor beta chain was profiled in a study of shared clonotypes between healthy human individuals. Study conclusions and caveats: As a rule, naive subsets had a larger estimated richness than memory subsets.

Remarks on this clone: Its antigen is currently unknown.

Deep was the level at which the assay was run. Genomic DNA belonging to each subset was distributed in equal measure over several immunoSEQ plates. The assay was immunoSEQ multiplex PCR, and TCRdb's table has in-frame clones only and misses some. The profile covers roughly 2.5 million clones, with 85% to 95% appearing a single time and more than 0.12% taken by the ten largest. The CDR3 length is 16 residues. V lost 0 bases and J lost 0, with 10 bases in between. The germline gives CDR1 SGHRS, CDR2 YFSETQ. The sequencing sample was made of naive CD4+ T cells sorted from blood. The subset here: CD45RA+ positively selected. This receptor was obtained from a man aged 18 to 29 in good health. The chain employs TRBV5-1 and TRBJ1-5; D perhaps matches TRBD1 (6 bases). The DNA for the CDR3 is TGCGCCAGCAGCTTGGTCGCAGGGGTTAGCAATCAGCCCCAGCATTTT. Its translation: CASSLVAGVSNQPQHF.